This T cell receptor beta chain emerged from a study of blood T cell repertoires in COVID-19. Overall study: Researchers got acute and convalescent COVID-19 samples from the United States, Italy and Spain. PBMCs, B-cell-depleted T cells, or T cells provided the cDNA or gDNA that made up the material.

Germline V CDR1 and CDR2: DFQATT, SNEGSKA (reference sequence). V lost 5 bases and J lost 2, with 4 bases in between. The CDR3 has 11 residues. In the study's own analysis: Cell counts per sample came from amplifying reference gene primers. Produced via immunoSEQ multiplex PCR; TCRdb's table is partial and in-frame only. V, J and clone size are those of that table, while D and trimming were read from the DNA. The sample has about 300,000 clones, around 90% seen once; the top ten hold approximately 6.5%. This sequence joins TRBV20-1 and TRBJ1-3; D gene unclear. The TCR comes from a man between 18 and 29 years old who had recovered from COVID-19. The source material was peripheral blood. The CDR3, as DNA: TGCAGTGCTTTTACTGGAAACACCATATATTTT. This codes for CSAFTGNTIYF.